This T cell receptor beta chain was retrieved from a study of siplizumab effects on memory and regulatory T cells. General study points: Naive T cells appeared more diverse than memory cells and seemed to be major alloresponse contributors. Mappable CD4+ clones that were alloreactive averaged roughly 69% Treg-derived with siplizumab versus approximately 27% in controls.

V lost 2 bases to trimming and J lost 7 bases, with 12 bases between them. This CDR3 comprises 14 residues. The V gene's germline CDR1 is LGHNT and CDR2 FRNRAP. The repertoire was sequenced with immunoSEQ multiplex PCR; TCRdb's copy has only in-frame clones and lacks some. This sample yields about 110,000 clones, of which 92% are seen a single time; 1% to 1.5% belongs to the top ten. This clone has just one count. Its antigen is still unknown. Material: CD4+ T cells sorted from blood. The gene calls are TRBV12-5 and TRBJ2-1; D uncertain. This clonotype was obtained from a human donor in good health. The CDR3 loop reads CASGLFTLGNEQFF. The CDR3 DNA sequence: TGTGCTAGTGGTTTGTTTACCCTAGGGAATGAGCAGTTCTTC. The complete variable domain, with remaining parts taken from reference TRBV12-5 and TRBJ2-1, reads DARVTQTPRHKVTEMGQEVTMRCQPILGHNTVFWYRQTMMQGLELLAYFRNRAPLDDSGMPKDRFSAEMPDATLATLKIQPSEPRDSAVYFCASGLFTLGNEQFFGPGTRLTVL.